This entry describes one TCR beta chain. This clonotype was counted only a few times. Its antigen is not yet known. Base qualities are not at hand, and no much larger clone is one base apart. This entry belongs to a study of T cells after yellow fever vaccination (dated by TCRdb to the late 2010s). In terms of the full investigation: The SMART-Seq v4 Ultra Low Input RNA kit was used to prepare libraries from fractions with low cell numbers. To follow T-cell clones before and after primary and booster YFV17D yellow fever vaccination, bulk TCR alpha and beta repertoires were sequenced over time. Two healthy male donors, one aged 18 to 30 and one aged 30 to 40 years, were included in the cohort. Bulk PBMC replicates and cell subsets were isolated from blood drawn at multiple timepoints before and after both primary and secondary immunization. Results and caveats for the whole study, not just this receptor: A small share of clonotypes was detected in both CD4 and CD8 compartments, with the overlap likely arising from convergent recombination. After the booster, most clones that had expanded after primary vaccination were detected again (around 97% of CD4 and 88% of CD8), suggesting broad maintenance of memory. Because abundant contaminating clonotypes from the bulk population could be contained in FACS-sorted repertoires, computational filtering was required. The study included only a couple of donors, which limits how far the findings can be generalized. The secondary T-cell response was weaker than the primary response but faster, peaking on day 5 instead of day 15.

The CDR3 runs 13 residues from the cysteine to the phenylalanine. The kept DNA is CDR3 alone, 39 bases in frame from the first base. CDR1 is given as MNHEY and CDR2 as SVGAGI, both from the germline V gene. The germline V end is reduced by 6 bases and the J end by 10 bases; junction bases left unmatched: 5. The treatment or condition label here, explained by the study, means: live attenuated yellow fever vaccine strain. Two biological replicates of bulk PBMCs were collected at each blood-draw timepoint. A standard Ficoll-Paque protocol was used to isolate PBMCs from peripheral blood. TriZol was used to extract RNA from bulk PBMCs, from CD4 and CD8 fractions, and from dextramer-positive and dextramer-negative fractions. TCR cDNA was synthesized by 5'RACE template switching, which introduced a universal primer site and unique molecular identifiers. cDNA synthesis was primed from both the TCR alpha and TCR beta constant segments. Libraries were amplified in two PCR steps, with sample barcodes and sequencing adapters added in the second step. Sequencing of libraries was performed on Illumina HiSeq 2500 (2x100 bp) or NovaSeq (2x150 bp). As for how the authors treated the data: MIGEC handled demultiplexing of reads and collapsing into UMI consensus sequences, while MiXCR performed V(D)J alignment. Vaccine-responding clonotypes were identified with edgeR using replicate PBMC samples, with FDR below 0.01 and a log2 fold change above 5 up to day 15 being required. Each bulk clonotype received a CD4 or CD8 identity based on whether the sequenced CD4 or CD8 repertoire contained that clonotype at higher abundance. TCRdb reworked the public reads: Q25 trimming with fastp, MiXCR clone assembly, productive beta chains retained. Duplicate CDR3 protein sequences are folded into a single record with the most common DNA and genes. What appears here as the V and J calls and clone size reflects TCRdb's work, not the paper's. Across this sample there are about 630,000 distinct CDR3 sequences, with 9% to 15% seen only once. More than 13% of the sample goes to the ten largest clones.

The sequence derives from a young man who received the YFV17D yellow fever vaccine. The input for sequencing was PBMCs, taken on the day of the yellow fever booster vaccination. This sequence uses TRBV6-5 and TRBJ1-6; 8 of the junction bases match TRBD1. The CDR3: CASRTTGESPLHF. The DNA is TGTGCCAGCAGAACGACAGGGGAATCACCCCTCCACTTT.